The next 4 T cell receptor beta chains were all read from a single sample in a study of CD8+ T cells in alopecia areata. Treatment given: oral pan-JAK inhibitor, 5-10 mg twice daily. Extracted from the samples, RNA was reverse transcribed into cDNA to serve as the sequencing template. The repertoire was sequenced with immunoSEQ multiplex PCR; TCRdb's copy has only in-frame clones and lacks some. The repertoire has roughly 98,000 clones, roughly three fifths of them found once; the top ten carry less than 20%. Sequencing used CD8+ T cells sorted from blood, obtained at week 4, from a patient treated with tofacitinib. The source of these receptors is a human donor with alopecia areata.

The rearrangement links TRBV29-1 to TRBJ1-1; the D gene is possibly TRBD1 (6 bases). The ends were cut back, 6 bases at V and 3 bases at J, with 14 bases in the middle. Per the germline V gene, CDR1 is SQVTM and CDR2 is ANQGSEA. This CDR3 comprises 13 residues. The CDR3 region has the DNA TGCAGCGTCGTAGAGGGGGACTACACTGAAGCTTTCTTT. Translated: CSVVEGDYTEAFF. Variable domain in full (rest from reference TRBV29-1 and TRBJ1-1): SAVISQKPSRDICQRGTSLTIQCQVDSQVTMMFWYRQQPGQSLTLIATANQGSEATYESGFVIDKFPISRPNLTFSTLTVSNMSPEDSSIYLCSVVEGDYTEAFFGQGTRLTVV.

This clone was found a few times. The chain carries TRBV5-6 and TRBJ1-1; 7 bases fit TRBD1. After removal of 1 base from V and 4 bases from J, the junction contained 4 bases not matched to a gene. Per the germline V gene, CDR1 is SGHDT and CDR2 is YYEEEE. There are 14 residues in the CDR3. CDR3 bases: TGTGCCAGCAGCTTGACAGGGGCTCTCACTGAAGCTTTCTTT. Translated: CASSLTGALTEAFF.

The gene calls are TRBV29-1 and TRBJ2-7, with TRBD2 matching over 8 bases. Germline CDR1 reads SQVTM; CDR2 reads ANQGSEA. The CDR3 consists of 13 residues. V shed 5 bases and J 5 bases; nucleotides not matched to a gene: 8. The CDR3 region is CSVRTGGVDEQYF. CDR3 sequence (DNA): TGCAGCGTTAGGACCGGGGGGGTCGACGAGCAGTACTTC.

This chain links TRBV5-6 with TRBJ1-4, with a tentative D call TRBD1 (6 bases). Looked up from germline, CDR1 is SGHDT and CDR2 is YYEEEE. Deletions cut 2 bases from V and 5 bases from J, with 16 bases between. This CDR3 is 16 amino acids long. The CDR3 protein is CASSFLGGGPNEKLFF. CDR3 in DNA: TGTGCCAGCAGCTTCCTCGGAGGGGGTCCAAATGAAAAACTGTTTTTT.